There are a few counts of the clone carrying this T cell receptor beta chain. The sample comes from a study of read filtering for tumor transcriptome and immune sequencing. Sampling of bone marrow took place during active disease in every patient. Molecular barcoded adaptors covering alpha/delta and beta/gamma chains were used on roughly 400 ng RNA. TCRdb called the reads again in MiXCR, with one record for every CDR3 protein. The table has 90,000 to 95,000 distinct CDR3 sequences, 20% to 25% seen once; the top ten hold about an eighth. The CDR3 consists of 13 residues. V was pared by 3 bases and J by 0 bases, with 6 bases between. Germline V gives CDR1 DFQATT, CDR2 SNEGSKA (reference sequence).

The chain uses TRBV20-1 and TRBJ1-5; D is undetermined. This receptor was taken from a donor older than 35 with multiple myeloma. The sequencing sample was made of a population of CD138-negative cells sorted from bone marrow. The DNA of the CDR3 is TGCAGTGCTAGGAGGGTTAGCAATCAGCCCCAGCATTTT. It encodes CSARRVSNQPQHF.